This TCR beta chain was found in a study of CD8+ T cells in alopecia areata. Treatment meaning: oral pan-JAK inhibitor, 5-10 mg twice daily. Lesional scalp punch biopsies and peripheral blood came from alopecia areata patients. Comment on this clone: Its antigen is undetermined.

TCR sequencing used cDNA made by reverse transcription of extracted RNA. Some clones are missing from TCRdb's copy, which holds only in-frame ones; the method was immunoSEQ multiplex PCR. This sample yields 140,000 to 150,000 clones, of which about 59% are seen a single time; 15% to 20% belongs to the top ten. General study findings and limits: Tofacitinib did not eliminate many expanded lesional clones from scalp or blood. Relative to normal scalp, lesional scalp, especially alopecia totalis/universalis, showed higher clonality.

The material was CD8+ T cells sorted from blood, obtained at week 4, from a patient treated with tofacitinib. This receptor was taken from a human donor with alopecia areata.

CDR3: CAWGQTSYNEQFF. CDR3 DNA sequence: TGTGCCTGGGGACAGACCTCCTACAATGAGCAGTTCTTC. This sequence joins TRBV30 and TRBJ2-1, with D possibly matching TRBD1 (6 bases). CDR1 and CDR2 from the germline V gene are GTSNPN and SVGIG (reference sequence). The CDR3 loop spans 13 amino acids. Trimming cost V 5 bases and J 0 bases, with 8 bases left between them.